Following are 21 T cell receptor beta chains from one sample sequenced in a study of blood T cell repertoires in COVID-19. Repertoires were generated with immunoSEQ multiplex PCR, while TCRdb's copy carries only in-frame clones and drops some. The sample records roughly 200,000 clones, about 70% being singletons. Sequencing was carried out using peripheral blood. Receptors were obtained from a woman aged 45-65 years with active or convalescent COVID-19.

The chain couples TRBV11-2 to TRBJ2-1, with 8 bases matching TRBD2. V lost 5 bases to trimming and J lost 4 bases; unmatched junction nucleotides: 13. The CDR3 has 17 amino acids. Germline V gene lookup returns CDR1 SGHAT and CDR2 FQNNGV. CDR3 in DNA: TGTGCCAGCAGCCCTAGAGATGGCGGGGGGATTTACAATGAGCAGTTCTTC. Protein product: CASSPRDGGGIYNEQFF.

The V and J genes are TRBV29-1 and TRBJ2-1, with 11 bases fitting TRBD2. In germline, CDR1 is SQVTM, CDR2 ANQGSEA. The CDR3 loop spans 15 amino acids. Losses at the gene ends were 4 bases for V and 8 bases for J; bases not matched to a gene: 10. DNA for the CDR3: TGCAGCGTTGGAGTGCGACTAGCGGGGAGGGATGAGCAGTTCTTC. Translated, it gives CSVGVRLAGRDEQFF.

The rearrangement links TRBV7-2 to TRBJ2-2; a possible D gene is TRBD1 (5 bases). The CDR3 loop spans 16 amino acids. V was cut by 2 bases and J by 1 base, with 11 bases left in between. Germline CDR1 is SGHTA and CDR2 is FQGNSA. The CDR3 bases are TGTGCCAGCAGCTTATTCCCAGGACAGAACACCGGGGAGCTGTTTTTT. Translating it yields CASSLFPGQNTGELFF.

The V gene is TRBV30, the J gene TRBJ2-3, with 10 bases fitting TRBD1. The V and J ends lost 1 base and 0 bases, in that order; junction bases with no gene match: 4. Germline CDR1 and CDR2: GTSNPN and SVGIG (reference sequence). This CDR3 has 16 residues. The chain's CDR3 is CAWSGRQGASTDTQYF. In DNA form, the CDR3 reads TGTGCCTGGAGTGGGAGACAGGGGGCTAGCACAGATACGCAGTATTTT.

This clone has just a few counts. V gene TRBV5-5 combines with J gene TRBJ2-5; TRBD2 matches 8 bases. Germline CDR1 SGHKS, CDR2 YYEKEE (reference sequence). The ends lost 4 bases at V and 5 bases at J; junction bases unmatched: 4. CDR3 length equals 13 residues. The CDR3 DNA reads as TGTGCCAGCAGCCATCCGGGGGGGGAGACCCAGTACTTC. It encodes CASSHPGGETQYF.

The J gene is TRBJ2-4, the V gene TRBV5-1; D is unresolved. Germline V gene lookup returns CDR1 SGHRS and CDR2 YFSETQ. Trimming pared 1 base from V and 10 bases from J, leaving 12 bases between. CDR3 size: 13 residues. In nucleotides, the CDR3 is TGCGCCAGCAGCTTGCCCCAAGAGTCGATTCAGTACTTC. Amino acid sequence: CASSLPQESIQYF.

The chain carries TRBV3-1 (or the pseudogene TRBV3-2) and TRBJ2-7, with D possibly matching TRBD1 (6 bases). The germline V and J ends were trimmed by 1 base and 2 bases, with 12 bases remaining between them. Germline CDR1 and CDR2: LGHDT and YNNKEL (reference sequence). The CDR3 sequence is 15 residues long. CDR3 coding DNA: TGTGCCAGCAGCCAAGTAGGGGGACGGACCTACGAGCAGTACTTC. Translation: CASSQVGGRTYEQYF.

This sequence joins TRBV6-5 and TRBJ1-1; D gene unclear. The CDR3 is 15 amino acids. Between the trimmed V and J ends, which lost 0 bases and 4 bases, there was a span of 12 bases. Per the germline V gene, CDR1 is MNHEY and CDR2 is SVGAGI. CDR3 bases: TGTGCCAGCAGTTACTCGTCGGTCCGGGGCACTGAAGCTTTCTTT. Amino acids: CASSYSSVRGTEAFF.

This clone was counted a few times. In nucleotides, the CDR3 is TGTGCCAGCAGCTTGGCCGGGACTAGAGAAGAGACCCAGTACTTC. Its protein product is CASSLAGTREETQYF. The chain is built from TRBV5-5 and TRBJ2-5, with 8 bases aligning to TRBD2. Germline CDR1 reads SGHKS; CDR2 reads YYEKEE (reference sequence). CDR3 size: 15 residues. J was trimmed by 3 bases and V by 0 bases; bases with no gene match: 4.

J is TRBJ1-2 and V is TRBV9; 10 bases are a match to TRBD1. The CDR3 extends over 17 amino acids. After removal of 4 bases from V and 8 bases from J, the junction contained 17 bases not matched to a gene. Germline values: CDR1 SGDLS, CDR2 YYNGEE. DNA of the CDR3: TGTGCCAGCAGCAACCCGGACAGGGGGAGGGTGGTGAGGGGCTACACCTTC. This translates into CASSNPDRGRVVRGYTF.

CDR3 nucleotide sequence: TGTGCCTGGAGTGAGGGACAGGGGGCCATCTATGGCTACACCTTC. Protein sequence: CAWSEGQGAIYGYTF. The V call is TRBV30, the J call TRBJ1-2; TRBD1 matches at 12 bases. CDR3 length: 15 residues. V trimming: 1 base; J trimming: 4 bases; junction bases outside the gene matches: 4. Germline assignment: CDR1 GTSNPN and CDR2 SVGIG (reference sequence). Combining the CDR3 with reference TRBV30 and TRBJ1-2 gives the whole variable domain SQTIHQWPATLVQPVGSPLSLECTVEGTSNPNLYWYRQAAGRGLQLLFYSVGIGQISSEVPQNLSASRPQDRQFILSSKKLLLSDSGFYLCAWSEGQGAIYGYTFGSGTRLTVV.

The chain recombines TRBV14 with TRBJ1-1; tentative D call: TRBD1 (6 bases). V was clipped by 4 bases and J by 7 bases, with 22 bases between them. The CDR3 is 16 residues long. Germline V lookup: CDR1 SGHDN, CDR2 FVKESK. The CDR3 nucleotides read TGTGCCAGCAGCCTACCCCCGGGGGAGGGGGGGAGTGAAGCTTTCTTT. The encoded protein is CASSLPPGEGGSEAFF.

The chain uses TRBV5-4 and TRBJ1-1; 7 bases fit TRBD1. The CDR3 sequence is 14 residues long. In germline, CDR1 is SGHNT, CDR2 YYREEE (reference sequence). J lost 5 bases, V lost 4 bases, and 8 bases had no gene match. The CDR3 is CASSPQTGPTEAFF. In nucleotides, the CDR3 is TGTGCCAGCAGCCCACAGACAGGGCCAACTGAAGCTTTCTTT.

The chain employs TRBV18 and TRBJ1-1; D not certain. Trimming took 3 bases from V and 7 from J, leaving 9 bases between them. This CDR3 contains 12 residues. Germline V gene sequence: CDR1 KGHSH, CDR2 LQKENI. The CDR3 coding sequence is TGTGCCAGCTCACCGAAGAGGAGTGAAGCTTTCTTT. Protein product: CASSPKRSEAFF.

The chain couples TRBV7-2 to TRBJ2-7, with D possibly matching TRBD1 (6 bases). This CDR3 contains 15 residues. V was clipped by 1 base and J by 3 bases, with 13 bases between them. CDR1 and CDR2 (germline): SGHTA, FQGNSA. CDR3 DNA: TGTGCCAGCAGCTTAGGGCCAGGGGCCAACTACGAGCAGTACTTC. It translates to CASSLGPGANYEQYF. Using reference TRBV7-2 and TRBJ2-7 for the parts outside the CDR3, the full variable domain is GAGVSQSPSNKVTEKGKDVELRCDPISGHTALYWYRQSLGQGLEFLIYFQGNSAPDKSGLPSDRFSAERTGGSVSTLTIQRTQQEDSAVYLCASSLGPGANYEQYFGPGTRLTVT.

This chain links TRBV19 with TRBJ1-1; no clear D. This CDR3 comprises 12 residues. V lost 7 bases, J lost 5 bases, and 11 bases lay in between. Germline CDR1 reads LNHDA; CDR2 reads SQIVND (reference sequence). Here the CDR3 reads CASMGVGTEAFF. DNA of the CDR3: TGTGCCAGTATGGGAGTCGGGACTGAAGCTTTCTTT. The whole variable domain, filled in from reference TRBV19 and TRBJ1-1, reads DGGITQSPKYLFRKEGQNVTLSCEQNLNHDAMYWYRQDPGQGLRLIYYSQIVNDFQKGDIAEGYSVSREKKESFPLTVTSAQKNPTAFYLCASMGVGTEAFFGQGTRLTVV.

The chain has TRBV6-4 and TRBJ1-1; the D is unclear. The CDR3 runs to 12 residues. V was trimmed by 4 bases and J by 11 bases, leaving 14 bases between them. In germline, CDR1 is MRHNA, CDR2 SNTAGT. The CDR3 DNA sequence: TGTGCCAGCAGTGCCCCTCCAGTGCCGGCTTTCTTT. It yields the protein CASSAPPVPAFF.

This chain uses TRBV2 with TRBJ1-6; D gene ambiguous. Trimming removed 1 base at V and 5 bases at J, with 9 bases between. The CDR3 length is 15 residues. Germline values: CDR1 SNHLY, CDR2 FYNNEI. The CDR3 sequence: CASSEDSVNNSPLHF. The CDR3 DNA follows: TGTGCCAGCAGTGAAGATTCCGTAAATAATTCACCCCTCCACTTT.

A single count supports this clone. This sequence joins TRBV6-5 and TRBJ2-2, with D possibly TRBD1 on 5 matching bases. Trimming stripped 5 bases from V and 6 bases from J, with 16 bases between. Germline CDR1 and CDR2: MNHEY and SVGAGI. CDR3 length: 15 residues. The DNA for the CDR3 is TGTGCCAGCAGTCGGCGCATCCAGGGTCCCGGGGAGCTGTTTTTT. Its translation: CASSRRIQGPGELFF.

CDR3 amino acids: CASSLERRLLGDTIYF. Here the CDR3 DNA reads TGTGCCAGCAGCTTAGAACGGCGACTGCTTGGCGACACCATATATTTT. V and J are TRBV7-9 and TRBJ1-3; D call uncertain. Per germline, CDR1 SEHNR and CDR2 FQNEAQ (reference sequence). This CDR3 region has 16 residues. The V and J ends lost 1 base and 8 bases respectively, with 18 bases between them.

The chain has TRBV13 and TRBJ2-3; TRBD2 aligns across 8 bases. The junction had 1 base not matched to a gene; V was cut back by 2 bases and J by 0 bases. Germline V gene sequence: CDR1 PRHDT, CDR2 FYEKMQ (reference sequence). The CDR3 length is 15 residues. In DNA form, the CDR3 reads TGTGCCAGCAGCTTACCTAGCGGGAGCACAGATACGCAGTATTTT. Translation gives CASSLPSGSTDTQYF. Filled out from reference TRBV13 and TRBJ2-3, the complete variable domain reads AAGVIQSPRHLIKEKRETATLKCYPIPRHDTVYWYQQGPGQDPQFLISFYEKMQSDKGSIPDRFSAQQFSDYHSELNMSSLELGDSALYFCASSLPSGSTDTQYFGPGTRLTVL.